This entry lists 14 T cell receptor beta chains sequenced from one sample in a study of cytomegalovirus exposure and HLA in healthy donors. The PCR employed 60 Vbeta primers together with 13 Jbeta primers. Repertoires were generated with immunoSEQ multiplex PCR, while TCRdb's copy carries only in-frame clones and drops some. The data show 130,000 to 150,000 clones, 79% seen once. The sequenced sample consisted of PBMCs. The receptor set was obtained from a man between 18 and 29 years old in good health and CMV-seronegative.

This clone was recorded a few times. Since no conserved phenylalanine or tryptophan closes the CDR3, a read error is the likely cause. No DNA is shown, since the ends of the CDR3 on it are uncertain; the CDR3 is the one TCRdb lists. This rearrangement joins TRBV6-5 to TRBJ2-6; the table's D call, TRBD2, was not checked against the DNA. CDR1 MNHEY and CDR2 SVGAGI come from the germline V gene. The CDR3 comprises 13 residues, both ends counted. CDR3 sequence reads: CASSPIREGALTL.

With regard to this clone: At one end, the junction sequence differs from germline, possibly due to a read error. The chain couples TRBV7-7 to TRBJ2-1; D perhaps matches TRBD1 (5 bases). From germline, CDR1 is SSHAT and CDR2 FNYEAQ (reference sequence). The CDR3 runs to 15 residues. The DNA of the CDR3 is TGTGCTAGCAGCTTAGTTCAGGGATCCTACAATGAGCAGTTCTTC. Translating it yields CASSLVQGSYNEQFF.

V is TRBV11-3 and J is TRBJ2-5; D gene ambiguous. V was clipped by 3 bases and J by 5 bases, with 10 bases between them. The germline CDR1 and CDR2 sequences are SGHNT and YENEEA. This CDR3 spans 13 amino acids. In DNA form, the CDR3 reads TGTGCCAGCAGCTTCACGCAACAGGAGACCCAGTACTTC. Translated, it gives CASSFTQQETQYF.

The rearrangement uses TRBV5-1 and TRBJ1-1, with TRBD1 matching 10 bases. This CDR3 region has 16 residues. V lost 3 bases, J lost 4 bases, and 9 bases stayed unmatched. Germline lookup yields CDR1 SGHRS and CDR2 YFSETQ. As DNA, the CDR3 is TGCGCCAGCAGCTCTATGACAGGGGGCGCGGTCACTGAAGCTTTCTTT. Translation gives CASSSMTGGAVTEAFF.

The CDR3 DNA sequence: TGTGCCAGCAGCTGGTCGGCGGGGGGCCTCAATGAGCAGTTCTTC. Translating gives CASSWSAGGLNEQFF. V usage is TRBV7-9 and J usage is TRBJ2-1, with 8 bases matching TRBD2. V lost 4 bases and J lost 6; bases outside the gene matches: 8. Germline V gives CDR1 SEHNR, CDR2 FQNEAQ (reference sequence). CDR3 length equals 15 residues.

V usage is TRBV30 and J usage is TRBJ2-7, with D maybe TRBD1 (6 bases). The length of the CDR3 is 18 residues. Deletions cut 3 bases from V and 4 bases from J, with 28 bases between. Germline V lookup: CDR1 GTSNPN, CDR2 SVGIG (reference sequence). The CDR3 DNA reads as TGTGCCTGGAGGGGGCGACAGGCACCTCTCTCGGATTCTTACGAGCAGTACTTC. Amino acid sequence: CAWRGRQAPLSDSYEQYF.

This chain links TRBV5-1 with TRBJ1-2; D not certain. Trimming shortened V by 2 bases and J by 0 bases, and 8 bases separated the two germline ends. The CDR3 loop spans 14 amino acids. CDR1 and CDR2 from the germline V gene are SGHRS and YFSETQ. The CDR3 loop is CASSFGEANYGYTF. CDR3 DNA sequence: TGCGCCAGCAGCTTCGGGGAGGCTAACTATGGCTACACCTTC. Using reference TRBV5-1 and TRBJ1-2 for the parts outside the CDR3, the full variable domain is KAGVTQTPRYLIKTRGQQVTLSCSPISGHRSVSWYQQTPGQGLQFLFEYFSETQRNKGNFPGRFSGRQFSNSRSEMNVSTLELGDSALYLCASSFGEANYGYTFGSGTRLTVV.

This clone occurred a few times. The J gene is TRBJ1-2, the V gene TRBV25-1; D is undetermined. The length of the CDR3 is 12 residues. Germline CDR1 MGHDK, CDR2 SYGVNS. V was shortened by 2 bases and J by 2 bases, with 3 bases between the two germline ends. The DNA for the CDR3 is TGTGCCAGCAGTGAAGGCAACTATGGCTACACCTTC. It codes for CASSEGNYGYTF.

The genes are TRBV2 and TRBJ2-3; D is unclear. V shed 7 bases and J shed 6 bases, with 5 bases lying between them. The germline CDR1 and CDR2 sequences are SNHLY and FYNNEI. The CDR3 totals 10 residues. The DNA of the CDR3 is TGTGCCAGCAAGCTGGATACGCAGTATTTT. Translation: CASKLDTQYF.

CDR3 nucleotide sequence: TGTGCCAGCAGCCATCGCAGTCTCCTCTATGGCTACACCTTC. Translating gives CASSHRSLLYGYTF. V gene TRBV14 combines with J gene TRBJ1-2, with D unclear. Trimming stripped 3 bases from V and 4 bases from J, with 12 bases between. This CDR3 has 14 amino acids. The germline CDR1 and CDR2 sequences are SGHDN and FVKESK.

The CDR3 DNA reads as TGTGCCAGCAGCTCCACGTGGGGACTTCTAGCCAAAAACATTCAGTACTTC. As protein: CASSSTWGLLAKNIQYF. This sequence joins TRBV7-9 and TRBJ2-4, with D possibly matching TRBD2 (6 bases). This CDR3 comprises 17 residues. V was shortened by 4 bases and J by 0 bases, with 16 bases between the two germline ends. CDR1 is SEHNR, CDR2 FQNEAQ, per germline (reference sequence).

CDR3 amino acids: CASSLSGGVVTGELFF. The CDR3 DNA follows: TGTGCCAGCAGCCTTTCGGGGGGCGTGGTCACCGGGGAGCTGTTTTTT. This chain links TRBV6-6 with TRBJ2-2, with D maybe TRBD2 (7 bases). The CDR3 consists of 16 residues. CDR1 is MNHNY, CDR2 SVGAGI, per germline (reference sequence). V was clipped by 6 bases and J by 4 bases, with 18 bases between them.

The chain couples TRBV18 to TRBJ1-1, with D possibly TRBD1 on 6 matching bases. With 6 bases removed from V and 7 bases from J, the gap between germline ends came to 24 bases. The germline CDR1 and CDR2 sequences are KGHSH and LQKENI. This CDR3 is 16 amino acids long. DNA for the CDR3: TGTGCCAGCTCTCAATACACAGGGTCGAGGGGAGATGAAGCTTTCTTT. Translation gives CASSQYTGSRGDEAFF. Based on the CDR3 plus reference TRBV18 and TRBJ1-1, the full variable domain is NAGVMQNPRHLVRRRGQEARLRCSPMKGHSHVYWYRQLPEEGLKFMVYLQKENIIDESGMPKERFSAEFPKEGPSILRIQQVVRGDSAAYFCASSQYTGSRGDEAFFGQGTRLTVV.

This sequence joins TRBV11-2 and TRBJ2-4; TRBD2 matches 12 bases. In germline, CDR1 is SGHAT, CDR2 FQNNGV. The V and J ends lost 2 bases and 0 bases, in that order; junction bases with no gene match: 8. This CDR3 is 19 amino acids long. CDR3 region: CASSLIRTSGDKAKNIQYF. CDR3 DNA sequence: TGTGCCAGCAGCTTAATTCGGACTAGCGGGGACAAAGCCAAAAACATTCAGTACTTC.